The 22 T cell receptor beta chains below come from one sample, sequenced in a study of CD8+CD57+ T cells in acquired aplastic anemia. For sequencing, patients were chosen who had shown expansion of CD8+CD57+ cells by flow cytometry. CDR3 and TCR beta VDJ profiling relied on genomic DNA as the template. TCRdb recomputed calls from the reads with MiXCR, one row per CDR3 protein. The sample contains roughly 150,000 distinct CDR3 sequences, less than 50% of which appear only once. Material: sorted CD4+, CD8+, or CD8+CD57+ T cells (not recorded which) from PBMCs. All receptors derive from a human donor with aplastic anemia.

Concerning this clonotype: One junction end does not reproduce the germline sequence, and a read error may be involved. The rearrangement uses TRBV10-3 and TRBJ2-7, with 8 nucleotides matching TRBD1. The CDR3 is 15 residues long. Germline-derived CDR1 and CDR2 are ENHRY and SYGVKD. In DNA form, the CDR3 reads TGTGCCATCAGAACTGCCAGGGACAGGAGCGACGAGCAATACTTC. Its protein is CAIRTARDRSDEQYF.

The chain uses TRBV25-1 and TRBJ1-1, with D maybe TRBD1 (6 bases). Per germline, CDR1 MGHDK and CDR2 SYGVNS. CDR3 length equals 14 residues. V was clipped by 2 bases and J by 1 base, with 8 bases between them. The CDR3 nucleotides read TGTGCCAGCAGTGAAGCAGGGGCGAACACTGAAGCTTTCTTT. It codes for CASSEAGANTEAFF.

On this clonotype: Mismatch with germline at one junction end may stem from a read error. The chain uses TRBV5-1 and TRBJ1-6; TRBD1 aligns across 8 bases. The CDR3 sequence is 14 residues long. Germline-derived CDR1 and CDR2 are SGHRS and YFSETQ. The CDR3 loop is CPSSSGQGSPPLHF. In nucleotides, the CDR3 is TGCCCCAGCAGCTCTGGACAGGGCTCTCCACCCCTCCACTTT.

This clonotype was seen ten or more times. The chain links TRBV6-1 to TRBJ1-5; D is perhaps TRBD1 (5 bases). The CDR3 has 15 amino acids. V lost 6 bases to trimming and J lost 0 bases, with 12 bases between them. Germline loops: CDR1 MNHNS, CDR2 SASEGT. CDR3 in DNA: TGTGCCAGCAGCGGGGGAGGGATTAGCAATCAGCCCCAGCATTTT. It encodes CASSGGGISNQPQHF.

The chain employs TRBV5-5 and TRBJ1-2; 11 bases are shared with TRBD1. The CDR3 extends over 16 amino acids. CDR1 is SGHKS, CDR2 YYEKEE, per germline (reference sequence). V dropped 5 bases and J dropped 5; count of bases not matched to a gene: 11. The chain's CDR3 is CASRLTPGQGVYGYTF. In nucleotides, the CDR3 is TGTGCCAGCAGATTAACCCCGGGACAGGGGGTTTATGGCTACACCTTC.

This clonotype was counted many times. V usage is TRBV20-1 and J usage is TRBJ1-6, with TRBD1 as a possible D gene (6 bases). The CDR3 spans 14 residues. Germline lookup yields CDR1 DFQATT and CDR2 SNEGSKA (reference sequence). The V and J ends lost 3 bases and 7 bases respectively, with 13 bases between them. CDR3 nucleotide sequence: TGCAGTGCTAGCACCGGGACAAGCAATTCACCCCTCCACTTT. This sequence encodes CSASTGTSNSPLHF.

At least ten counts were recorded for this clonotype. The chain joins TRBV10-3 to TRBJ2-1; 16 positions agree with TRBD2. The trim removed 4 bases at V and 0 bases at J, leaving 6 bases unmatched. The CDR3 covers 19 residues. Per the germline V gene, CDR1 is ENHRY and CDR2 is SYGVKD. CDR3 DNA: TGTGCCATCAGTGGGGGACTAGCGGGAGGGGCAACCTCCTACAATGAGCAGTTCTTC. Protein sequence: CAISGGLAGGATSYNEQFF.

J is TRBJ2-3 and V is TRBV10-3; 8 nucleotides agree with TRBD2. V lost 2 bases, J lost 5 bases, and 9 bases stayed unmatched. The germline V gene has CDR1 ENHRY and CDR2 SYGVKD. The CDR3 is made up of 16 amino acids. The CDR3 reads CAISERGLAGKDTQYF. The CDR3 coding sequence is TGTGCCATCAGTGAGAGGGGATTAGCGGGGAAAGATACGCAGTATTTT.

The CDR3 region has the DNA TGTGCCGGGGGGGCCTACGAGCAGTACTTC. Translation gives CAGGAYEQYF. This chain uses TRBV6-1 with TRBJ2-7, with 7 bases lining up with TRBD2. The CDR3 has 10 residues. Trimming cost V 11 bases and J 2 bases; bases outside gene matches: 0. CDR1 and CDR2 from the germline V gene are MNHNS and SASEGT.

This clonotype was picked up many times. The gene calls are TRBV4-1 and TRBJ2-1; no clear D. V was pared by 5 bases and J by 4 bases, with 9 bases between. The CDR3 has 13 residues. Germline CDR1 is MGHRA and CDR2 is YSYEKL. The DNA for the CDR3 is TGCGCCAGCAGCAGGCTAGAGTACAATGAGCAGTTCTTC. Translated, it gives CASSRLEYNEQFF.

The chain joins TRBV30 to TRBJ1-2; D not resolved. Between the trimmed V and J ends, which lost 2 bases and 3 bases, there was a span of 13 bases. CDR3 length: 14 amino acids. CDR1 is GTSNPN and CDR2 is SVGIG in the germline V gene (reference sequence). CDR3 residues: CAWSPGVGYYGYTF. CDR3 nucleotides: TGTGCCTGGAGTCCCGGGGTCGGATACTATGGCTACACCTTC.

The CDR3 DNA reads TGTGCCAGCAGTGAATATATGGCGGGAGAGGAGACCCAGTACTTC. Translating gives CASSEYMAGEETQYF. The J gene is TRBJ2-5, the V gene TRBV25-1; 7 bases fit TRBD2. CDR3 length: 15 amino acids. The trim removed 0 bases at V and 5 bases at J, leaving 6 bases unmatched. Per the germline V gene, CDR1 is MGHDK and CDR2 is SYGVNS. The variable domain in full, with the rest retrieved from reference TRBV25-1 and TRBJ2-5, is EADIYQTPRYLVIGTGKKITLECSQTMGHDKMYWYQQDPGMELHLIHYSYGVNSTEKGDLSSESTVSRIRTEHFPLTLESARPSHTSQYLCASSEYMAGEETQYFGPGTRLLVL.

This clonotype was recorded many times. The chain joins TRBV7-2 to TRBJ1-1; D is possibly TRBD1 (6 bases). V lost 5 bases and J lost 5, with 12 bases in between. Looked up from germline, CDR1 is SGHTA and CDR2 is FQGNSA. The CDR3 spans 13 residues. The CDR3 here is CASSTTGRTEAFF. The DNA for the CDR3 is TGTGCCAGCAGCACCACAGGGCGTACTGAAGCTTTCTTT. The variable domain in full, completed from reference TRBV7-2 and TRBJ1-1, reads GAGVSQSPSNKVTEKGKDVELRCDPISGHTALYWYRQSLGQGLEFLIYFQGNSAPDKSGLPSDRFSAERTGGSVSTLTIQRTQQEDSAVYLCASSTTGRTEAFFGQGTRLTVV.

In its sample, this clonotype was seen many times. The rearrangement joins TRBV7-6 to TRBJ1-1; maybe TRBD1 (6 bases). V lost 5 bases, J lost 0 bases, and 16 bases lay in between. Looked up from germline, CDR1 is SGHVS and CDR2 is FNYEAQ. The CDR3 contains 16 residues. CDR3 amino acids: CASSQGIGGLNTEAFF. The CDR3 region has the DNA TGTGCCAGCAGCCAAGGGATAGGGGGGTTGAACACTGAAGCTTTCTTT.

This chain links TRBV29-1 with TRBJ2-1, with TRBD1 matching 8 bases. Germline V gives CDR1 SQVTM, CDR2 ANQGSEA. The CDR3 has 16 amino acids. The ends lost 1 base at V and 4 bases at J; junction bases unmatched: 9. The CDR3 region is CSVEGAEDRVYNEQFF. The CDR3 coding sequence is TGCAGCGTTGAAGGGGCCGAGGACAGGGTGTACAATGAGCAGTTCTTC.

J is TRBJ2-3 and V is TRBV29-1; 12 nucleotides agree with TRBD2. This CDR3 comprises 15 residues. The V gene's germline CDR1 is SQVTM and CDR2 ANQGSEA. With V trimmed by 4 bases and J by 4 bases, 6 bases remained unmatched. CDR3 region: CSVASSGGGSDTQYF. DNA of the CDR3: TGCAGCGTTGCGTCTAGCGGGGGGGGGTCAGATACGCAGTATTTT.

V is TRBV6-1 and J is TRBJ2-5; D assignment may be TRBD1 or TRBD2 (5 bases each). CDR1 is MNHNS and CDR2 is SASEGT in the germline V gene. This CDR3 comprises 13 residues. Trimming removed 6 bases from V and 2 bases from J, with 10 bases in between. The CDR3 DNA is TGTGCCAGCAGGCGGGCAGGGCAAGAGACCCAGTACTTC. This sequence encodes CASRRAGQETQYF.

This chain joins TRBV7-2 and TRBJ2-5; D gene ambiguous. With 1 base removed from V and 5 bases from J, the gap between germline ends came to 8 bases. The CDR3 is made up of 13 amino acids. The germline gives CDR1 SGHTA, CDR2 FQGNSA. CDR3 protein: CASSLGLGETQYF. CDR3 nucleotides: TGTGCCAGCAGCTTAGGGTTGGGTGAGACCCAGTACTTC.

This clonotype has only a few counts. The chain links TRBV29-1 to TRBJ2-1, with 9 bases that match TRBD1. V lost 3 bases to trimming and J lost 3 bases; unmatched junction nucleotides: 12. The CDR3 extends over 17 amino acids. CDR1 is SQVTM and CDR2 is ANQGSEA in the germline V gene. The CDR3 DNA reads as TGCAGCGTTGAGCTCGGGCCCCGGACAGGGGACTACAATGAGCAGTTCTTC. Amino acids: CSVELGPRTGDYNEQFF.

This chain connects TRBV25-1 to TRBJ1-2; TRBD1 aligns across 9 bases. This CDR3 is built from 15 residues. The ends lost 2 bases at V and 3 bases at J; junction bases unmatched: 4. Germline V lookup: CDR1 MGHDK, CDR2 SYGVNS. The CDR3 reads CASSEGQGLDYGYTF. For the CDR3, the DNA is TGTGCCAGCAGTGAAGGACAGGGGTTGGACTATGGCTACACCTTC.

The chain links TRBV7-9 to TRBJ2-1; possibly TRBD1 for D (6 bases). This CDR3 region has 13 residues. Germline assignment: CDR1 SEHNR and CDR2 FQNEAQ (reference sequence). V was pared by 9 bases and J by 6 bases, with 15 bases between. This CDR3 is CASRGGRGNEQFF. The CDR3 DNA follows: TGTGCCAGTCGAGGGGGTAGAGGCAATGAGCAGTTCTTC.

This clonotype was observed at least ten times. The chain employs TRBV6-1 and TRBJ1-5; D remains ambiguous. Trimming removed 6 bases from V and 4 bases from J, with 4 bases in between. The CDR3 is 11 amino acids. Germline V gives CDR1 MNHNS, CDR2 SASEGT. The CDR3 reads CASRENQPQHF. Here the CDR3 DNA reads TGTGCCAGCAGGGAAAATCAGCCCCAGCATTTT.